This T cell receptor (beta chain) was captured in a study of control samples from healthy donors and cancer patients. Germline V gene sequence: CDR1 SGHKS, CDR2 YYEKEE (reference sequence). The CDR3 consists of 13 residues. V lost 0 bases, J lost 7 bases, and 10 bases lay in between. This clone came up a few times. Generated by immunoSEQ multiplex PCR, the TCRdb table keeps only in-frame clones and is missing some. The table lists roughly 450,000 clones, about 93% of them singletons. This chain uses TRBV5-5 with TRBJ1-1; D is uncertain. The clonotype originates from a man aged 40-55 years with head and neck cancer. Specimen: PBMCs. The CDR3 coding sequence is TGTGCCAGCAGCTTGGGTGACGGCATTGAAGCTTTCTTT. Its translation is CASSLGDGIEAFF.